A single sample is the source of the 3 T cell receptor beta chains below, sequenced in a study of beta chain features in type 1 diabetes. Since all of the isolated RNA was reverse transcribed, expressed TCRB transcripts were what got sequenced. Clones were sequenced by immunoSEQ multiplex PCR, and TCRdb holds only the in-frame ones, with some missing. The profile shows roughly 610,000 clones, 15% to 17% of them singletons. Input material: naive CD4+ T cells from blood. These receptors all stem from a man aged 18 to 30 in good health.

This chain uses TRBV28 with TRBJ1-2; TRBD1 aligns across 9 bases. The trim removed 2 bases at V and 8 bases at J, leaving 12 bases unmatched. CDR3 size: 16 residues. The germline CDR1 and CDR2 sequences are MDHEN and SYDVKM. The CDR3 loop is CASSLDSRGQGYGYTF. CDR3 DNA: TGTGCCAGCAGTTTAGATAGTAGGGGACAGGGCTACGGCTACACCTTC.

This sequence joins TRBV19 and TRBJ2-7; 7 bases line up with TRBD1. V lost 6 bases, J lost 0 bases, and 5 bases stayed unmatched. The germline V gene has CDR1 LNHDA and CDR2 SQIVND (reference sequence). This CDR3 contains 14 residues. The CDR3 DNA follows: TGTGCCAGTAGGGGACAGCTGAGCTCCTACGAGCAGTACTTC. As protein: CASRGQLSSYEQYF. Full variable domain (rest looked up from reference TRBV19 and TRBJ2-7): DGGITQSPKYLFRKEGQNVTLSCEQNLNHDAMYWYRQDPGQGLRLIYYSQIVNDFQKGDIAEGYSVSREKKESFPLTVTSAQKNPTAFYLCASRGQLSSYEQYFGPGTRLTVT.

This clone was recorded a few times. CDR3 region: CASKRQGAIGDYGYTF. The CDR3 nucleotides read TGTGCCAGCAAGCGACAGGGGGCGATAGGGGACTATGGCTACACCTTC. This sequence joins TRBV2 and TRBJ1-2, with 10 bases fitting TRBD1. This CDR3 is built from 16 residues. V trimming: 7 bases; J trimming: 3 bases; junction bases outside the gene matches: 11. In germline, CDR1 is SNHLY, CDR2 FYNNEI.